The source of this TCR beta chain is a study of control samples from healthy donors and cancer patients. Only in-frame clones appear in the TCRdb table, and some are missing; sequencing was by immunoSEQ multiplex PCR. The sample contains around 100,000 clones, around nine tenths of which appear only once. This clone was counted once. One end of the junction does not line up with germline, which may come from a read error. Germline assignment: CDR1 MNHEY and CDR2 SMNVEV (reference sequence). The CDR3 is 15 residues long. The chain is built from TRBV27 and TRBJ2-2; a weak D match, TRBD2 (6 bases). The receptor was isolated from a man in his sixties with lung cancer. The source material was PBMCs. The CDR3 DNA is TGTGCCAGCAGTTTAAGGGGTAGGAACACCGGGGGGCTGTTTTTT. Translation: CASSLRGRNTGGLFF.